The 16 T cell receptor beta chains given below trace back to one sample, sequenced in a study of blood T cells in healthy people across ages. PCR was performed a second time for roughly 7 to 12 cycles using a sample-barcoded 5' primer and a J-beta primer mix. Each CDR3 protein is one row after TCRdb ran MiXCR on the 5' RACE reads. This table holds around 1,100,000 distinct CDR3 sequences, around two fifths found once. Sample: blood. These receptors all come from a young man in good health.

The V and J genes are TRBV20-1 and TRBJ2-4; TRBD1 matches 7 bases. J was trimmed by 0 bases and V by 2 bases; bases with no gene match: 4. This CDR3 has 15 residues. Germline lookup yields CDR1 DFQATT and CDR2 SNEGSKA (reference sequence). The CDR3 DNA reads as TGCAGTGCTAGAATGGGACAGATAGCCAAAAACATTCAGTACTTC. Amino acid sequence: CSARMGQIAKNIQYF.

The rearrangement uses TRBV2 and TRBJ1-5; D is uncertain. This CDR3 contains 13 residues. V was clipped by 7 bases and J by 0 bases, with 7 bases between them. Germline CDR1 is SNHLY and CDR2 is FYNNEI. The CDR3 here is CASKGNSNQPQHF. CDR3 DNA sequence: TGTGCCAGCAAGGGCAATAGCAATCAGCCCCAGCATTTT.

The chain links TRBV29-1 to TRBJ1-2; possibly TRBD1 for D (6 bases). There are 12 residues in the CDR3. The V gene lost 4 bases and the J gene lost 4 bases, with 10 bases spanning the gap. Germline V gene lookup returns CDR1 SQVTM and CDR2 ANQGSEA. CDR3 in amino acids: CSVVDRTYGYTF. In DNA form, the CDR3 reads TGCAGCGTTGTGGACAGAACCTATGGCTACACCTTC.

For the CDR3, the DNA is TGTGCCAGCAGATGGACAGGGGGATATGGCTACACCTTC. Protein: CASRWTGGYGYTF. The chain is built from TRBV6-2 or TRBV6-3 and TRBJ1-2; 10 bases are a match to TRBD1. The trim removed 6 bases at V and 5 bases at J, leaving 3 bases unmatched. Germline lookup yields CDR1 MNHEY and CDR2 SVGEGT. The CDR3 is 13 amino acids.

This clonotype was seen more than once but under ten times. This chain links TRBV12-3 or TRBV12-4 with TRBJ1-1, with 10 bases matching TRBD1. After removal of 6 bases from V and 12 bases from J, the junction contained 10 bases not matched to a gene. This CDR3 contains 13 residues. CDR3 in amino acids: CASSPIPGQGSFF. Here the CDR3 DNA reads TGTGCCAGCAGCCCGATACCGGGACAGGGGTCTTTCTTT.

A few counts support this clonotype. The CDR3 loop is CASSPAQGENTEAFF. The CDR3 DNA sequence: TGCGCCAGCAGCCCAGCCCAGGGGGAGAACACTGAAGCTTTCTTT. This chain links TRBV4-3 with TRBJ1-1; TRBD1 aligns across 7 bases. J gave up 1 base and V 4 bases, and 6 bases lay outside the gene matches. Germline CDR1 reads LGHNA; CDR2 reads YSLEER. The CDR3 has 15 residues.

A few counts support this clonotype. The rearrangement uses TRBV18 and TRBJ1-2, with 7 positions matching TRBD1. V lost 3 bases and J lost 6; bases outside the gene matches: 13. This CDR3 comprises 16 residues. CDR1 is KGHSH, CDR2 LQKENI, per germline. This CDR3 reads CASSPGGTVKANGYTF. DNA of the CDR3: TGTGCCAGCTCACCGGGAGGGACAGTCAAAGCTAATGGCTACACCTTC.

This clonotype was observed a few times. The V gene is TRBV7-2, the J gene TRBJ1-2, with D possibly being TRBD1 (5 bases). The CDR3 is 16 residues long. V lost 3 bases, J lost 5 bases, and 19 bases lay in between. The germline gives CDR1 SGHTA, CDR2 FQGNSA. CDR3 nucleotides: TGTGCCAGCAGCTTCAGCTCCGGGGCACTAGGATATGGCTACACCTTC. This codes for CASSFSSGALGYGYTF.

V and J are TRBV4-2 and TRBJ1-2; no firm D call. V lost 0 bases and J 4 bases, leaving 21 bases between the germline ends. The CDR3 sequence is 18 residues long. Germline V gene data show CDR1 as LGHNA and CDR2 as YNFKEQ. The CDR3 protein is CASSQDLGHRTRTYGYTF. For the CDR3, the DNA is TGTGCCAGCAGCCAAGATTTAGGCCACAGAACTAGAACCTATGGCTACACCTTC.

This clonotype has more than one count but fewer than ten. An end of the junction does not agree with germline; a read error may underlie this. As DNA, the CDR3 is TGTGCCAGTAGCTTAGGCTTCCTAGCGGGGGCCACAGATACGCAGTATTTT. It translates to CASSLGFLAGATDTQYF. The chain recombines TRBV7-2 with TRBJ2-3, with 10 bases identical to TRBD2. Germline lookup yields CDR1 SGHTA and CDR2 FQGNSA. CDR3 length: 17 amino acids. Looking up the rest from reference TRBV7-2 and TRBJ2-3 gives the full variable domain: GAGVSQSPSNKVTEKGKDVELRCDPISGHTALYWYRQSLGQGLEFLIYFQGNSAPDKSGLPSDRFSAERTGGSVSTLTIQRTQQEDSAVYLCASSLGFLAGATDTQYFGPGTRLTVL.

This chain uses TRBV5-1 with TRBJ1-2, with TRBD1 identical over 9 bases. Germline trimming cut 4 bases from V and 2 bases from J; bases unmatched to any gene: 6. This CDR3 has 15 amino acids. CDR1 and CDR2 from the germline V gene are SGHRS and YFSETQ. The CDR3 DNA reads TGCGCCAGCAGCACCTCCGGGACAGGGAACTATGGCTACACCTTC. Its translation: CASSTSGTGNYGYTF.

This clonotype was counted a few times. This chain joins TRBV4-1 and TRBJ2-1, with 9 bases fitting TRBD2. This CDR3 region has 17 residues. Germline lookup yields CDR1 MGHRA and CDR2 YSYEKL. V was pared by 3 bases and J by 8 bases, with 14 bases of the junction left unmatched. The CDR3 bases are TGCGCCAGCAGCCAGTATTTAGCGGGGGCCAACTTTTATGAGCAGTTCTTC. It specifies CASSQYLAGANFYEQFF.

This rearrangement joins TRBV29-1 to TRBJ2-7; a possible D gene is TRBD1 (7 bases). The germline gives CDR1 SQVTM, CDR2 ANQGSEA. Trimming took 5 bases from V and 7 from J, leaving 18 bases between them. This CDR3 is 13 amino acids long. The CDR3 here is CSVRRGPDNEQYF. The CDR3 DNA is TGCAGCGTTCGGAGGGGGCCGGACAATGAGCAGTACTTC.

This clonotype came up a few times. The J gene is TRBJ1-4, the V gene TRBV28; D is possibly TRBD1 (5 bases). CDR3 length: 14 residues. CDR1 is MDHEN, CDR2 SYDVKM, per germline. Trimming took 3 bases from V and 8 from J, leaving 13 bases between them. The CDR3 protein is CASSFRAGAEKLFF. The DNA of the CDR3 is TGTGCCAGCAGTTTCAGGGCGGGAGCGGAAAAACTGTTTTTT.

This clonotype occurred a few times. This chain joins TRBV4-2 and TRBJ2-7, with 9 bases lining up with TRBD2. This CDR3 has 16 residues. Germline CDR1 LGHNA, CDR2 YNFKEQ. Losses at the gene ends were 1 base for V and 6 bases for J; bases not matched to a gene: 10. The CDR3: CASSQVGTGLATEQYF. CDR3 coding DNA: TGTGCCAGCAGCCAAGTGGGGACGGGACTAGCTACCGAGCAGTACTTC.

Details on this clonotype: The junction differs from germline at one of its ends, possibly a read error. The chain has TRBV7-2 and TRBJ2-1, with 10 bases fitting TRBD2. CDR3 length: 20 residues. Germline V gene sequence: CDR1 SGHTA, CDR2 FQGNSA. CDR3 coding DNA: TGTGCCAGCAGCTTAGTCGGGAGACTAGCGGGCGCCAGCTCCTACGATGAGCAGTTCTTC. This gives the protein CASSLVGRLAGASSYDEQFF.